The following is a T cell receptor (beta chain) sequence with its context. What it binds is not known. This specimen belongs to a study of beta chain features in type 1 diabetes. The wider study: Summed over all samples, the examined sorted cells came to 95 million to 120 million. Study-level findings and limits: Within each of all four CD4+ subsets, Type 1 diabetes patients had TCRB CDR3s that were moderately but significantly shorter. Compared with healthy donors, patients appeared to share more similar naive, central memory and regulatory TCRB repertoires.

The study reverse transcribed the entire isolated RNA, so it sequenced expressed TCRB transcripts. Sequenced naive, central memory and regulatory T cell samples produced an average of about 3.7 million reads. Libraries were prepared by immunoSEQ multiplex PCR; TCRdb keeps only in-frame clonotypes and omits some of them. This table holds approximately 100,000 clones, under 30% found once. The germline V gene has CDR1 SGHAT and CDR2 FQNNGV. J gave up 6 bases and V 7 bases, and 6 bases lay outside the gene matches. The CDR3 spans 13 residues. Central memory, naive, regulatory and stem cell-like memory CD4+ cells were sorted by CD45RO/CCR7/CD25/CD127/CD95/CD27.

Material: central memory CD4+ T cells from blood. The V and J genes are TRBV11-2 and TRBJ2-1; 7 bases match TRBD1. This TCR came from a woman under 30 with type 1 diabetes. The CDR3 reads CASTPQGINEQFF. CDR3 DNA: TGTGCCAGCACCCCACAGGGGATCAATGAGCAGTTCTTC.